These 16 T cell receptor beta chains originate from one sample sequenced in a study of shared clonotypes between healthy human individuals. Data came from immunoSEQ multiplex PCR; TCRdb stores just in-frame clones and leaves some out. This table has roughly 650,000 clones, 97% appearing once. The material sequenced was naive CD4+ T cells sorted from blood. Subset defined: CD45RA+ positively selected. These receptors all stem from a woman aged 25 to 39 in good health.

The chain combines TRBV28 with TRBJ2-5; tentatively, D is TRBD1 or TRBD2 (5 bases each). The CDR3 has 14 amino acids. V lost 3 bases and J 4 bases, leaving 12 bases between the germline ends. The germline gives CDR1 MDHEN, CDR2 SYDVKM. This CDR3 is CASSFRGAGETQYF. The CDR3 DNA reads as TGTGCCAGCAGTTTTCGGGGCGCCGGAGAGACCCAGTACTTC.

The chain is built from TRBV28 and TRBJ2-7, with D tentatively TRBD1 (6 bases). CDR3 length: 13 residues. The V end was cut by 5 bases, the J end by 7 bases, with 15 bases between. Looked up from germline, CDR1 is MDHEN and CDR2 is SYDVKM. The CDR3 region has the DNA TGTGCCAGCAGTCCGCCGGGGACACGGGAGCAGTACTTC. Residues: CASSPPGTREQYF.

The chain uses TRBV27 and TRBJ2-1; a possible D gene is TRBD2 (5 bases). The CDR3 is 15 amino acids. Germline CDR1 MNHEY, CDR2 SMNVEV (reference sequence). The ends were cut back, 0 bases at V and 1 base at J, with 7 bases in the middle. Written as DNA, the CDR3 is TGTGCCAGCAGTTTATCTTGGGAGTCCTACAATGAGCAGTTCTTC. Translation gives CASSLSWESYNEQFF.

The chain combines TRBV28 with TRBJ2-1; TRBD2 might be the D (5 bases). V lost 3 bases to trimming and J lost 2 bases, with 8 bases between them. CDR1 and CDR2 (germline): MDHEN, SYDVKM. CDR3 length equals 14 residues. CDR3 amino acids: CASSFQRPYNEQFF. CDR3 DNA sequence: TGTGCCAGCAGTTTCCAGCGGCCCTACAATGAGCAGTTCTTC.

This rearrangement joins TRBV27 to TRBJ2-3; 9 nucleotides align to TRBD2. The V gene's germline CDR1 is MNHEY and CDR2 SMNVEV (reference sequence). With V trimmed by 5 bases and J by 0 bases, 6 bases remained unmatched. This CDR3 comprises 16 residues. The CDR3 loop is CASSKTSGFSTDTQYF. In nucleotides, the CDR3 is TGTGCCAGCAGTAAGACTAGCGGTTTTAGCACAGATACGCAGTATTTT.

V is TRBV5-4 and J is TRBJ2-1; 12 bases align to TRBD2. The germline CDR1 and CDR2 sequences are SGHNT and YYREEE (reference sequence). There are 18 residues in the CDR3. The V gene end was trimmed by 3 bases and the J gene end by 6 bases; junction bases not matched to a gene: 13. As DNA, the CDR3 is TGTGCCAGCAGCTCTGGATCTAGCGGGAGGGCCCGAGGCAATGAGCAGTTCTTC. Its protein product is CASSSGSSGRARGNEQFF.

The rearrangement uses TRBV4-1 and TRBJ2-7; 10 bases align to TRBD2. The germline V gene encodes CDR1 MGHRA and CDR2 YSYEKL. Trimming at V came to 1 base and at J to 2 bases, leaving 5 bases not matched to a gene. The CDR3 sequence is 16 residues long. The CDR3 spells CASSQGTSGNAYEQYF. DNA of the CDR3: TGCGCCAGCAGCCAAGGTACTAGCGGGAACGCCTACGAGCAGTACTTC.

This chain joins TRBV6-1 and TRBJ1-4; 8 positions agree with TRBD1. From germline, CDR1 is MNHNS and CDR2 SASEGT. This CDR3 comprises 14 residues. The V gene end was trimmed by 7 bases and the J gene end by 8 bases; junction bases not matched to a gene: 9. The CDR3 sequence: CASTPWTGIEKLFF. The CDR3 nucleotides are TGTGCCAGCACCCCTTGGACAGGGATAGAAAAACTGTTTTTT.

CDR3 bases: TGTGCCAGCAGTTACGGTGACAGGTCCTATGGCTACACCTTC. It translates to CASSYGDRSYGYTF. J is TRBJ1-2 and V is TRBV6-5; D possibly corresponds to TRBD1 (6 bases). CDR1 and CDR2 (germline): MNHEY, SVGAGI. This CDR3 has 14 residues. The germline V and J ends were trimmed by 2 bases and 4 bases, with 11 bases remaining between them.

The chain carries TRBV2 and TRBJ2-1, with 7 positions matching TRBD1. This CDR3 contains 15 residues. CDR1 is SNHLY, CDR2 FYNNEI, per germline. V gave up 9 bases and J gave up 6 bases; unmatched junction bases: 14. CDR3 sequence (DNA): TGTGCCAGTTCCTACGGGACAGCCCCCCGCAATGAGCAGTTCTTC. Its translation is CASSYGTAPRNEQFF.

J is TRBJ1-6 and V is TRBV19; D possibly corresponds to TRBD1 (6 bases). Trimming removed 5 bases at V and 2 bases at J, with 13 bases between. In germline, CDR1 is LNHDA, CDR2 SQIVND (reference sequence). CDR3 length: 16 residues. CDR3: CASSATRGAYNSPLHF. The CDR3 coding sequence is TGTGCCAGTAGTGCCACCAGGGGCGCCTATAATTCACCCCTCCACTTT.

CDR3 protein: CASSYSKQGAGGELFF. The CDR3 nucleotides are TGTGCCAGCAGTTACTCGAAACAGGGGGCTGGCGGGGAGCTGTTTTTT. The genes are TRBV6-5 and TRBJ2-2; 9 nucleotides match TRBD1. V lost 0 bases to trimming and J lost 7 bases; unmatched junction nucleotides: 6. This CDR3 has 16 residues. In germline, CDR1 is MNHEY, CDR2 SVGAGI.

This clone has just one count. The rearrangement joins TRBV5-5 to TRBJ2-7, with a possible D match to TRBD2 (6 bases). V was shortened by 3 bases and J by 0 bases, with 13 bases between the two germline ends. This CDR3 region has 15 residues. Germline assignment: CDR1 SGHKS and CDR2 YYEKEE (reference sequence). The CDR3 DNA reads TGTGCCAGCAGCTACCGCCGGGACTCCTCCTACGAGCAGTACTTC. It translates to CASSYRRDSSYEQYF.

V is TRBV5-1 and J is TRBJ2-2; D not certain. This CDR3 is 16 amino acids long. The V end was cut by 5 bases, the J end by 0 bases, with 14 bases between. Germline CDR1 and CDR2: SGHRS and YFSETQ. This CDR3 is CASSWVGSANTGELFF. The CDR3 bases are TGCGCCAGCAGTTGGGTAGGCTCCGCGAACACCGGGGAGCTGTTTTTT.

This chain uses TRBV7-9 with TRBJ1-5; D is ambiguous. Trimming pared 5 bases from V and 1 base from J, leaving 6 bases between. Germline V gene lookup returns CDR1 SEHNR and CDR2 FQNEAQ (reference sequence). The CDR3 is 13 amino acids. Written as DNA, the CDR3 is TGTGCCAGCAGCCAAGGAAGCAATCAGCCCCAGCATTTT. Translation gives CASSQGSNQPQHF.

The rearrangement links TRBV29-1 to TRBJ2-5; 11 bases are a match to TRBD2. The end of the DNA is better explained by TRBJ2-7, so the J call may be wrong. The CDR3 consists of 16 residues. Germline lookup yields CDR1 SQVTM and CDR2 ANQGSEA. CDR3: CSVLGLAANPANEQYF. The CDR3 nucleotides are TGCAGCGTCCTGGGACTAGCGGCTAACCCAGCTAACGAGCAGTACTTC.